This T cell receptor beta chain was sequenced for a study of alternative splicing in chronic myeloid leukemia remission (dated by TCRdb to 2019 to 2021). Regarding the complete study: Remission specimens from the trials were collected at major or complete molecular response, at 12 or 24 months of TKI therapy. RNA sequencing was used to profile peripheral blood from chronic-phase CML patients at diagnosis and at remission, and the results were compared with those from healthy donors. The RESIST (imatinib), ENESTxtnd (nilotinib) and PINNACLE (nilotinib plus pegylated interferon) trials supplied nine diagnostic specimens along with matched remission specimens. Median ages of around 50 years at diagnosis, 56 at remission and 30 to 45 for healthy controls were recorded. Trial diagnostic specimens were total leukocytes from peripheral blood collected in EDTA. Nine CML samples, seven diagnostic and two matched remission, were obtained from the French Persistem study. Female/male counts were 11/5 for diagnosis samples, 8/3 for remission samples and 2/4 for controls. For diagnosis, remission and control samples alike, total RNA was extracted from peripheral blood mononuclear cells using Trizol. Broader findings and caveats from the paper: At remission, blood cell composition was found to be reconfigured to resemble that of lymphoid cell-enriched normal controls. Strong differences in blood cell composition were observed between timepoints, with a shift from myeloid progenitor enrichment at diagnosis to mature lymphoid enrichment at remission.

The receptor library was made with bulk RNA-seq. The TruSeq Stranded RNA sample prep kit was used to generate libraries of poly-A-enriched mRNA from an input of about 0.92 ug total RNA. Each sample was sequenced in triplicate using paired-end sequencing on a HiSeq 2500. A read length of 125 nucleotides per mate was used for RNA-seq. The paper's processing steps were these. Reads were trimmed and aligned to hg38 using STAR v2.7, and quality control was performed with FASTQC, RSeQC and multiqc. Salmon 0.14.1 was used to quantify gene expression levels as transcripts per million (TPM). Principal component analysis suggested that transcriptomic profiles were not driven by trial, library batch, sequencing batch, treatment regimen or sex. After TCRdb reprocessed the reads, each CDR3 protein sequence was kept as one row, without DNA. The V and J calls here are based on TCRdb, not the publication. For this sample the table gives approximately 320 distinct CDR3 sequences, of which 95% to 98% were detected only once. The ten most abundant clones make up around 5.2% of the sample.

Reading the label with the study, this specimen's time point is: major or complete molecular response after front-line TKI therapy. Fewer than 20 CML patients made up the patient cohort, and matched post-remission samples were retrieved for a subset of those patients. This clonotype was observed once. Its antigen is currently not known. This TCR was sampled from an adult with chronic myeloid leukemia. The specimen comprised PBMCs or total blood leukocytes (not recorded which), sampled during remission.

The CDR3: CASSLGQGMSGYTF. The V and J genes are TRBV7-2 and TRBJ1-2. The cysteine opens and the phenylalanine closes a CDR3 of 14 amino acids. The DNA sequence is not available. Looking up the germline V gene yields CDR1 SGHTA and CDR2 FQGNSA.